One sample yielded the 8 T cell receptor beta chains listed below, sequenced in a study of cytomegalovirus exposure and HLA in healthy donors. PCR employed 60 Vbeta and 13 Jbeta primers. Method: immunoSEQ multiplex PCR; TCRdb's copy keeps in-frame clones and lacks some. This table holds about 50,000 clones, roughly 72% found once. Source material: PBMCs. These receptors originate from a woman aged 50 to 60 in good health and CMV-seronegative.

The chain recombines TRBV9 with TRBJ2-1; 8 bases map to TRBD1. Trimming at V came to 0 bases and at J to 6 bases, leaving 5 bases not matched to a gene. Germline loops: CDR1 SGDLS, CDR2 YYNGEE. The CDR3 has 15 residues. Here the CDR3 reads CASSVGGTGFNEQFF. CDR3 bases: TGTGCCAGCAGCGTAGGAGGGACAGGCTTCAATGAGCAGTTCTTC.

This chain uses TRBV5-4 with TRBJ2-1, with 7 bases lining up with TRBD1. Germline loops: CDR1 SGHNT, CDR2 YYREEE (reference sequence). CDR3 length: 15 residues. The junction had 12 bases not matched to a gene; V was cut back by 4 bases and J by 8 bases. This CDR3 is CASSPRQGTMDEQFF. The CDR3 DNA is TGTGCCAGCAGCCCCCGACAGGGAACCATGGATGAGCAGTTCTTC.

J is TRBJ2-2 and V is TRBV7-9, with D perhaps TRBD2 (6 bases). Germline CDR1 SEHNR, CDR2 FQNEAQ (reference sequence). The CDR3 is 15 amino acids. Trimming took off 1 base at V and 1 base at J, with 7 bases between the two ends. In DNA, the CDR3 is TGTGCCAGCAGCTTAGATAGCGGGAACACCGGGGAGCTGTTTTTT. It yields the protein CASSLDSGNTGELFF. The complete variable domain, with remaining parts taken from reference TRBV7-9 and TRBJ2-2, reads DTGVSQNPRHKITKRGQNVTFRCDPISEHNRLYWYRQTLGQGPEFLTYFQNEAQLEKSRLLSDRFSAERPKGSFSTLEIQRTEQGDSAMYLCASSLDSGNTGELFFGEGSRLTVL.

This chain joins TRBV7-3 and TRBJ2-3, with 9 positions matching TRBD2. V shed 5 bases and J 0 bases; nucleotides not matched to a gene: 3. Germline-derived CDR1 and CDR2 are SGHTA and FQGTGA. This CDR3 comprises 15 residues. Here the CDR3 reads CASSRSGGSTDTQYF. CDR3 nucleotides: TGTGCCAGCAGCCGGAGCGGGGGGAGCACAGATACGCAGTATTTT.

The chain combines TRBV19 with TRBJ2-1; D possibly corresponds to TRBD2 (5 bases). V was trimmed by 3 bases and J by 5 bases, leaving 11 bases between them. The CDR3 contains 14 residues. Germline CDR1 and CDR2: LNHDA and SQIVND (reference sequence). This CDR3 reads CASSIQDWHNEQFF. In DNA, the CDR3 is TGTGCCAGTAGTATCCAGGACTGGCACAATGAGCAGTTCTTC. Drawing the rest from reference TRBV19 and TRBJ2-1, the complete variable domain is DGGITQSPKYLFRKEGQNVTLSCEQNLNHDAMYWYRQDPGQGLRLIYYSQIVNDFQKGDIAEGYSVSREKKESFPLTVTSAQKNPTAFYLCASSIQDWHNEQFFGPGTRLTVL.

About this clone: This is likely a read error, given that the CDR3 carries no conserved phenylalanine or tryptophan at its end. The chain uses TRBV2 and TRBJ1-5; D gene ambiguous. The V gene lost 0 bases and the J gene lost 6 bases, with 6 bases spanning the gap. CDR3 length: 13 residues. Germline V lookup: CDR1 SNHLY, CDR2 FYNNEI. The CDR3 is CASSEAGSQPQHV. Here the CDR3 DNA reads TGTGCCAGCAGTGAAGCGGGGAGTCAGCCCCAGCATGTT.

The chain employs TRBV28 and TRBJ1-5; TRBD1 matches 7 bases. CDR1 MDHEN and CDR2 SYDVKM come from the germline V gene. The CDR3 runs 15 residues. Germline trimming cut 9 bases from V and 7 bases from J; bases unmatched to any gene: 15. The CDR3 spells CASSRQGSEWQPQHF. DNA of the CDR3: TGTGCCAGTAGTCGACAGGGCAGTGAGTGGCAGCCCCAGCATTTT.

The CDR3 reads CASSVQTGVATNEKLFF. DNA for the CDR3: TGTGCCAGCAGTGTTCAGACAGGGGTTGCAACTAATGAAAAACTGTTTTTT. The V gene is TRBV6-1, the J gene TRBJ1-4; 8 nucleotides agree with TRBD1. Germline V gene sequence: CDR1 MNHNS, CDR2 SASEGT. The V segment lost 4 bases and the J segment 0 bases; nucleotides outside the gene matches: 7. This CDR3 comprises 17 residues.